This T cell receptor beta chain was profiled in a study of T-cell memory formation after mild COVID-19. Study information: Clusters were largely donor specific. Study-wide results and limits: Clones shrinking between day 15 and 85 showed a balanced CD4/CD8 split, and those that grew later tilted toward CD4+. Clones which contracted sat mainly in CM and EM if CD4+, and in EMRA if CD8+. Cross-reactive memory seemingly joined, as some responding clones were found in pre-infection memory.

Germline CDR1 is SGHTA and CDR2 is FQGNSA. With 5 bases removed from V and 1 base from J, the gap between germline ends came to 14 bases. CDR3 length: 15 amino acids. MiXCR, run by TCRdb on the 5' RACE reads, gives a single entry per CDR3 protein. This table has 120,000 to 150,000 distinct CDR3 sequences, roughly a fifth appearing once. There are a few counts of this clonotype. Its cognate antigen is unknown. The sequenced sample was PBMCs or a T cell subset sorted from them (not recorded which). This sequence originates from an adult woman who had mild COVID-19 (a few samples of this study predate the infection). Cell type and time point are not known. The chain employs TRBV7-2 and TRBJ1-1; possible D gene TRBD1, 5 bases. The CDR3 is CASSPRTRGNTEAFF. CDR3 nucleotide sequence: TGTGCCAGCAGCCCCCGGACACGCGGGAACACTGAAGCTTTCTTT.